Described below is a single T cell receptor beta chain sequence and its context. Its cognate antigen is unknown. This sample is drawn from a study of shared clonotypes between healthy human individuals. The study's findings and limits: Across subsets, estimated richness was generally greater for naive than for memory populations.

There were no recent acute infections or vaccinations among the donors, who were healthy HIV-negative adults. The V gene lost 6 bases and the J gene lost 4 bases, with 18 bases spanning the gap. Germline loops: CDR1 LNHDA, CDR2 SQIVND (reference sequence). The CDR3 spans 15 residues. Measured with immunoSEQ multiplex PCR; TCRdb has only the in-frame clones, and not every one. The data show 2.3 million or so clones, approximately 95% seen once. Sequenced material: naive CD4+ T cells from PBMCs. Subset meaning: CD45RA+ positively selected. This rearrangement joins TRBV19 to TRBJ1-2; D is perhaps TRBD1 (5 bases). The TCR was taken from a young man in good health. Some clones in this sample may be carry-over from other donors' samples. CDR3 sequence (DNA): TGTGCCAGTAGGCGGGCAGGGCCGGGGGTCTATGGCTACACCTTC. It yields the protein CASRRAGPGVYGYTF.